The 3 T cell receptor beta chains listed next were all sequenced from one sample in a study of identifying expanded T cells in peripheral blood. The assay was immunoSEQ multiplex PCR, and TCRdb's table has in-frame clones only and misses some. This sample carries tens of thousands of clones, approximately 88% of them seen once, and the ten largest clones take approximately 4%. The sequenced sample consisted of blood. The receptors were sampled from a person aged 18 to 75 in good health.

V usage is TRBV7-7 and J usage is TRBJ2-1, with no clear D. The CDR3 extends over 13 amino acids. Germline V gene sequence: CDR1 SSHAT, CDR2 FNYEAQ (reference sequence). The V gene lost 0 bases and the J gene lost 5 bases, with 5 bases spanning the gap. The DNA for the CDR3 is TGTGCCAGCAGCTTAGCGCGTAACAATGAGCAGTTCTTC. It specifies CASSLARNNEQFF.

J is TRBJ2-1 and V is TRBV30, with a tentative D call TRBD2 (5 bases). CDR3 length: 14 amino acids. Germline CDR1 reads GTSNPN; CDR2 reads SVGIG (reference sequence). V was pared by 1 base and J by 0 bases, with 7 bases between. The CDR3 reads CAWSAGSSYNEQFF. CDR3 coding DNA: TGTGCCTGGAGTGCGGGAAGCTCCTACAATGAGCAGTTCTTC.

The DNA of the CDR3 is TGCGCCAGCAGCCAAGCACAAGGGAGGGCGGGATCCTACGAGCAGTACTTC. It codes for CASSQAQGRAGSYEQYF. V usage is TRBV4-1 and J usage is TRBJ2-7; 7 nucleotides match TRBD2. Germline lookup yields CDR1 MGHRA and CDR2 YSYEKL. V lost 1 base and J lost 1; bases outside the gene matches: 10. This CDR3 contains 17 residues.